This TCR beta chain was sequenced during a study of blood T cell repertoires in COVID-19. Using immunoSEQ multiplex PCR, the repertoire was profiled, and TCRdb retains in-frame clones only, with some absent. The repertoire holds roughly 250,000 clones, with under 95% as singletons. Germline CDR1 reads MDHEN; CDR2 reads SYDVKM. Trimming took 2 bases from V and 5 from J, leaving 7 bases between them. This CDR3 spans 13 amino acids. Input material: PBMCs or T cells enriched from blood (not recorded which). The sequence derives from a woman in her thirties or forties with acute COVID-19. This chain connects TRBV28 to TRBJ1-5; D not certain. Here the CDR3 DNA reads TGTGCCAGCAGTTTAGGGGAGCATCAGCCCCAGCATTTT. It specifies CASSLGEHQPQHF.